This is a list of T cell receptor beta chains from one sample in a study of cytomegalovirus exposure and HLA in healthy donors. Sequenced by immunoSEQ multiplex PCR; TCRdb stores in-frame clones only, minus some. The sample has about 150,000 clones, around three quarters seen once. The sample comprised PBMCs. All receptors come from a male donor in good health and CMV-seronegative. The CDR3 runs from the conserved cysteine through the conserved F or W. D genes are given only for firm matches. Clone size is not always given. Where it is, it says once, few, many or a class for expanded clones.

size	length	D	V	J	CDR3	DNA
once	15	TRBD1	TRBV2	TRBJ1-1	CASTWDSFMNTEAFF	TGTGCCAGCACCTGGGACAGCTTCATGAACACTGAAGCTTTCTTT
few	18	-	TRBV4-3	TRBJ2-1	CASSQDYPGVSSYNEQFF	TGCGCCAGCAGCCAAGATTACCCAGGGGTAAGCTCCTACAATGAGCAGTTCTTC
-	13	TRBD1	TRBV19	TRBJ1-5	CASWDRGQQPQHF	TGTGCCAGTTGGGACAGGGGTCAACAGCCCCAGCATTTT
-	13	-	TRBV6-1	TRBJ2-5	CASRTSGGETQYF	TGTGCCAGCAGGACTAGTGGGGGGGAGACCCAGTACTTC
few	13	-	TRBV7-3	TRBJ2-3	CASSSSYTDTQYF	TGTGCCAGCAGCTCCAGTTACACAGATACGCAGTATTTT
-	13	-	TRBV28	TRBJ1-1	CASSSVRNTEAFF	TGTGCCAGCAGCTCCGTGCGGAACACTGAAGCTTTCTTT
few	15	TRBD1	TRBV5-1	TRBJ2-3	CASSWGQGMSDTQYF	TGCGCCAGCAGCTGGGGACAGGGGATGTCAGATACGCAGTATTTT
-	18	-	TRBV4-3	TRBJ2-1	CASSHPVDRPSSYNEQFF	TGCGCCAGCAGCCACCCGGTGGACAGACCGAGCTCCTACAATGAGCAGTTCTTC
-	16	TRBD1	TRBV5-6	TRBJ1-6	CASSLEGTGAYSPLHF	TGTGCCAGCAGCTTGGAGGGGACAGGGGCGTATTCACCCCTCCACTTT
-	14	-	TRBV30	TRBJ1-6	CAWSVGIQGSPLHF	TGTGCCTGGAGCGTGGGGATACAGGGCTCACCCCTCCACTTT
few	11	TRBD2	TRBV20-1	TRBJ2-1	CSAISGGEQFF	TGCAGTGCCATCTCGGGAGGTGAGCAGTTCTTC
-	15	TRBD2	TRBV10-3	TRBJ2-1	CAITSGTRSPNEQFF	TGTGCCATCACTAGCGGGACACGCTCTCCCAATGAGCAGTTCTTC
-	14	TRBD1	TRBV5-1	TRBJ2-5	CASSQGQEIETQYF	TGCGCCAGCAGCCAGGGACAGGAGATTGAGACCCAGTACTTC